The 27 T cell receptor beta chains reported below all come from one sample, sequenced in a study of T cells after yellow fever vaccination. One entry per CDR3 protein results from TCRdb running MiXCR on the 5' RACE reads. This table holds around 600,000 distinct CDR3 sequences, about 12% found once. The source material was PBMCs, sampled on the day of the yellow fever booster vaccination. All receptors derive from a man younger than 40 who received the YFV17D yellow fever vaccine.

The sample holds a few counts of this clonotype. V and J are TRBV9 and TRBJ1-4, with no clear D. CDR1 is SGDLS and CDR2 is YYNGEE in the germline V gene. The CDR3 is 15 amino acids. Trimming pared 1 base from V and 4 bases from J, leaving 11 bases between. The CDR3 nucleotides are TGTGCCAGCAGCGTATCAAACAGCGATAATGAAAAACTGTTTTTT. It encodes CASSVSNSDNEKLFF.

The CDR3 nucleotides are TGCAGTGCGCTGACTACCCTGGAGGGGACCCAGTACTTC. Translated: CSALTTLEGTQYF. This chain connects TRBV20-1 to TRBJ2-5; D may be TRBD2 (6 bases). This CDR3 has 13 amino acids. In germline, CDR1 is DFQATT, CDR2 SNEGSKA (reference sequence). Deletions cut 6 bases from V and 7 bases from J, with 18 bases between.

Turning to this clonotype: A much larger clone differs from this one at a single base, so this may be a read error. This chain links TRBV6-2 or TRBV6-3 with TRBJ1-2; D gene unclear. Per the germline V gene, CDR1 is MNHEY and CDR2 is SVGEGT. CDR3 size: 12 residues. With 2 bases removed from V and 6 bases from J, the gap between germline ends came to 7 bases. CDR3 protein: CASSYGPDGYTF. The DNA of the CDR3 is TGTGCCAGCAGTTACGGGCCCGATGGCTACACCTTC.

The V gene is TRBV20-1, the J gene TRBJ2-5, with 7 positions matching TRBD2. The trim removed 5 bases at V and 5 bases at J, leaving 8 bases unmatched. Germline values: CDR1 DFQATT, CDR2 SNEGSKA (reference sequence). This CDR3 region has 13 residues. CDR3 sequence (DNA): TGCAGTGCTGAAAAGCGGGACCTTGAGACCCAGTACTTC. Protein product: CSAEKRDLETQYF.

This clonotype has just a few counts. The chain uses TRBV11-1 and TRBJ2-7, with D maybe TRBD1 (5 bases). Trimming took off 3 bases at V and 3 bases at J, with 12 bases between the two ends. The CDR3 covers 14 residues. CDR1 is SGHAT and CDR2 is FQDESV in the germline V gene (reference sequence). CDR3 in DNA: TGTGCCAGCAGCTTGGACATGGGCGGCTACGAGCAGTACTTC. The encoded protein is CASSLDMGGYEQYF. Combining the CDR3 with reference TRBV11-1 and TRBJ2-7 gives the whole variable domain EAEVAQSPRYKITEKSQAVAFWCDPISGHATLYWYRQILGQGPELLVQFQDESVVDDSQLPKDRFSAERLKGVDSTLKIQPAELGDSAMYLCASSLDMGGYEQYFGPGTRLTVT.

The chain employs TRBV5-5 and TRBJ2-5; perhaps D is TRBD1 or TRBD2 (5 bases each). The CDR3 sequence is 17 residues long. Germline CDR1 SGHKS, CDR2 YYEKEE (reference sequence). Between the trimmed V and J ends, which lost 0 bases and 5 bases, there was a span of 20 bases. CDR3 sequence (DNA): TGTGCCAGCAGCTTGGCCTTGCAGGGACCCTTATGGGAGACCCAGTACTTC. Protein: CASSLALQGPLWETQYF.

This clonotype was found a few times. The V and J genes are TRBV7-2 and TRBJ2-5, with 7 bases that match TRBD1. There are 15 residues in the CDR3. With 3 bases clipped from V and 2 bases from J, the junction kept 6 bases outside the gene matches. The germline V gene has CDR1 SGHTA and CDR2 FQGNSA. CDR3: CASSLNPGQQETQYF. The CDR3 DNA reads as TGTGCCAGCAGCTTGAATCCGGGACAGCAAGAGACCCAGTACTTC.

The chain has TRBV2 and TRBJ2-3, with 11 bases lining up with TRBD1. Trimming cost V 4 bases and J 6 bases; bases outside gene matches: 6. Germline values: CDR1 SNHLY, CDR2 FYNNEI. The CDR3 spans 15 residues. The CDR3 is CASSARTGGSDTQYF. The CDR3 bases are TGTGCCAGCAGTGCGCGGACAGGGGGCTCGGATACGCAGTATTTT.

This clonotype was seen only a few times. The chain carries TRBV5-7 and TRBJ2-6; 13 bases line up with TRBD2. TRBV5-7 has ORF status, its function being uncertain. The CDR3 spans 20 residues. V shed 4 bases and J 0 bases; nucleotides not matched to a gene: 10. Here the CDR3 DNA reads TGTGCCAGCAGCCTTCGGACTAGCGGGAGAGGGAACTCTGGGGCCAACGTCCTGACTTTC. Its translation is CASSLRTSGRGNSGANVLTF.

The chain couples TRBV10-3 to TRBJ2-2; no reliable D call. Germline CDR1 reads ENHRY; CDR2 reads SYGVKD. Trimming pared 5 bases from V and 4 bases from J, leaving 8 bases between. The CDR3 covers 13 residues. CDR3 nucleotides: TGTGCCATCAGTAAGGATGGCACCGGGGAGCTGTTTTTT. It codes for CAISKDGTGELFF.

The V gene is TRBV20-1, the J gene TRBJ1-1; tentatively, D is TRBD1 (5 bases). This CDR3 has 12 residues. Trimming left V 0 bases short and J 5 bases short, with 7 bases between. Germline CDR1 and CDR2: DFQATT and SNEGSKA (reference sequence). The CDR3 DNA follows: TGCAGTGCTAGAGAGGGGGGGACTGAAGCTTTCTTT. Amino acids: CSAREGGTEAFF.

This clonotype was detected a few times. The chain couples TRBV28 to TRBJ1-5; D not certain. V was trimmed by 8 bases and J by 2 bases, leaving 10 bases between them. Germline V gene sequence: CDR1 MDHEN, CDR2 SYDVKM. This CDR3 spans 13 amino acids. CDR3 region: CASRRVGNQPQHF. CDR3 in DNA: TGTGCCAGCCGGCGAGTAGGCAATCAGCCCCAGCATTTT.

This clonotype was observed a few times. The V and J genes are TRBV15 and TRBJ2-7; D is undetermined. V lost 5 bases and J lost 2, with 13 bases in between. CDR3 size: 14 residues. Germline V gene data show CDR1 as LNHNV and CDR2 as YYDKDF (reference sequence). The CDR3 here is CATSSERTTYEQYF. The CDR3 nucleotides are TGTGCCACCAGCTCCGAAAGGACGACCTACGAGCAGTACTTC.

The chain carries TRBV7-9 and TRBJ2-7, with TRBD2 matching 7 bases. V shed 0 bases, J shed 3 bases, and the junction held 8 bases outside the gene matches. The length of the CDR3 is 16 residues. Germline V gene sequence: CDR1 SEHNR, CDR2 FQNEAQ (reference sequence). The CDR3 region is CASSLALTSANYEQYF. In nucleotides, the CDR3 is TGTGCCAGCAGCTTAGCGTTAACTAGCGCGAACTACGAGCAGTACTTC. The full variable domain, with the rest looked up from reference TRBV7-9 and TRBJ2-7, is DTGVSQNPRHKITKRGQNVTFRCDPISEHNRLYWYRQTLGQGPEFLTYFQNEAQLEKSRLLSDRFSAERPKGSFSTLEIQRTEQGDSAMYLCASSLALTSANYEQYFGPGTRLTVT.

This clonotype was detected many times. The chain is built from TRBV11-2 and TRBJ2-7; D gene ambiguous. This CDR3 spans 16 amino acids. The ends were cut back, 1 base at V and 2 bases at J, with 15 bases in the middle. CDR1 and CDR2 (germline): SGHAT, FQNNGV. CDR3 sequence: CASSLGLDSRAYEQYF. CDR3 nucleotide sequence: TGTGCCAGCAGCTTAGGGCTGGATAGCCGTGCCTACGAGCAGTACTTC.

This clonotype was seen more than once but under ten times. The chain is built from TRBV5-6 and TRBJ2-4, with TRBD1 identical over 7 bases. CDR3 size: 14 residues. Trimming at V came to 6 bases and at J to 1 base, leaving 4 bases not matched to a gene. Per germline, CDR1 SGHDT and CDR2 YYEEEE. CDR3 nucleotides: TGTGCCAGCAACCTGGGACAGGCCAAAAACATTCAGTACTTC. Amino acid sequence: CASNLGQAKNIQYF. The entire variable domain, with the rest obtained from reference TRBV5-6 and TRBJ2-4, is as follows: DAGVTQSPTHLIKTRGQQVTLRCSPKSGHDTVSWYQQALGQGPQFIFQYYEEEERQRGNFPDRFSGHQFPNYSSELNVNALLLGDSALYLCASNLGQAKNIQYFGAGTRLSVL.

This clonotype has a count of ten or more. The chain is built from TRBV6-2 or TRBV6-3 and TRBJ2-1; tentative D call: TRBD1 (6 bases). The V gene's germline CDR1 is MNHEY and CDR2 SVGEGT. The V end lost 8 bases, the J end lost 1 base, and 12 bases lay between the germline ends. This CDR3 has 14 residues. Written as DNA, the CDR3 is TGTGCCAGCTCCTCCGGGACATCCTACAATGAGCAGTTCTTC. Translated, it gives CASSSGTSYNEQFF.

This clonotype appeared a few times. CDR3 amino acids: CASGLAPDSRSTFF. The CDR3 bases are TGTGCTAGTGGTTTGGCCCCTGACAGCCGCAGTACTTTCTTT. The chain has TRBV12-5 and TRBJ1-1; maybe TRBD1 (5 bases). Germline V CDR1 and CDR2: LGHNT, FRNRAP. This CDR3 contains 14 residues. V dropped 1 base and J dropped 12 bases, with 18 bases sitting between them.

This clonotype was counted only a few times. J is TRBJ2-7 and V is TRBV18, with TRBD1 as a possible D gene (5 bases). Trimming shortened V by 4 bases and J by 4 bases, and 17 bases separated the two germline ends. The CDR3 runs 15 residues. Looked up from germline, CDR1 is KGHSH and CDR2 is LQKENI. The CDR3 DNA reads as TGTGCCAGCTCACGACGATCGGAAGGGGAATACGAGCAGTACTTC. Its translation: CASSRRSEGEYEQYF.

For the CDR3, the DNA is TGTGCCAGTAGTATTGCAGGGAATAACGAGCAGTACTTC. It yields the protein CASSIAGNNEQYF. J is TRBJ2-7 and V is TRBV19, with D possibly being TRBD1 (5 bases). The CDR3 loop spans 13 amino acids. CDR1 LNHDA and CDR2 SQIVND come from the germline V gene (reference sequence). The V end lost 3 bases, the J end lost 5 bases, and 11 bases lay between the germline ends.

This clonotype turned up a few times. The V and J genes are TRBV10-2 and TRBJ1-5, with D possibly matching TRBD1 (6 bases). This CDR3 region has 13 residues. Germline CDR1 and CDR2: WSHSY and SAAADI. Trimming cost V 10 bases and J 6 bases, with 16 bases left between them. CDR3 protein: CATAGGGGQPQHF. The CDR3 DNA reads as TGCGCCACCGCGGGGGGCGGGGGTCAGCCCCAGCATTTT.

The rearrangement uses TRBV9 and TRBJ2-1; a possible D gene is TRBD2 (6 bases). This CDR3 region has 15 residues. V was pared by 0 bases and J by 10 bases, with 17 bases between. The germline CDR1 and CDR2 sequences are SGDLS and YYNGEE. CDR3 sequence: CASSVATYGGNEQFF. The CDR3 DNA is TGTGCCAGCAGCGTAGCTACCTACGGGGGAAACGAGCAGTTCTTC. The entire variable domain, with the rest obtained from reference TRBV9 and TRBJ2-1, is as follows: DSGVTQTPKHLITATGQRVTLRCSPRSGDLSVYWYQQSLDQGLQFLIQYYNGEERAKGNILERFSAQQFPDLHSELNLSSLELGDSALYFCASSVATYGGNEQFFGPGTRLTVL.

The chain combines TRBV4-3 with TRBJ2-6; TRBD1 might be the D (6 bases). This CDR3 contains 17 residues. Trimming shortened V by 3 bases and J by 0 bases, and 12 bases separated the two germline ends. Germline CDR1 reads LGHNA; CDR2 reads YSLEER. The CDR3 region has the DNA TGCGCCAGCAGCCAGATACAGGGATTCTCTGGGGCCAACGTCCTGACTTTC. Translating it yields CASSQIQGFSGANVLTF.

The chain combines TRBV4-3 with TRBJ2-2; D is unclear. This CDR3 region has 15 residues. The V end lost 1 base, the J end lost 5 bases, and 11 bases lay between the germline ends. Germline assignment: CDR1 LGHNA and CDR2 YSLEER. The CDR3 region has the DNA TGCGCCAGCAGCCAAGTGGGTAGTTCGACCGGGGAGCTGTTTTTT. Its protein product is CASSQVGSSTGELFF.

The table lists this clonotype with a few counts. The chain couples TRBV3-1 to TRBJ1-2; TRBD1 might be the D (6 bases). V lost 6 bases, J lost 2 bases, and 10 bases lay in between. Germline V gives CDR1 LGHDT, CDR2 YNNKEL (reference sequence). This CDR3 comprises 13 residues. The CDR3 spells CASRLGQNYGYTF. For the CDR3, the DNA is TGTGCCAGCAGGCTGGGACAAAACTATGGCTACACCTTC.

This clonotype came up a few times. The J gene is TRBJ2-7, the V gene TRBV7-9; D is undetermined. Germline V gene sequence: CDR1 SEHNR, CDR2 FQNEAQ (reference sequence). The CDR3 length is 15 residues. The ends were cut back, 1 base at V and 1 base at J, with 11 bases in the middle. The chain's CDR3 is CASSLGLGGSYEQYF. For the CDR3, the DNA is TGTGCCAGCAGCTTAGGATTGGGCGGATCCTACGAGCAGTACTTC.

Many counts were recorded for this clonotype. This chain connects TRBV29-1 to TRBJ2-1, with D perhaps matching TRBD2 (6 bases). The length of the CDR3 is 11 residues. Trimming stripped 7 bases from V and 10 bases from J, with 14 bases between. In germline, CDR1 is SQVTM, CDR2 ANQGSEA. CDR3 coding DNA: TGCAGCGGGGGCGCGGCGGGAGAGCAGTTCTTC. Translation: CSGGAAGEQFF.